Presented here are 28 T cell receptor beta chains from one specimen sequenced in a study of breast tumors, draining lymph nodes, adjacent tissues. TCRdb re-called the multiplex PCR reads with MiXCR, one entry per CDR3 protein. The repertoire holds 30,000 to 40,000 distinct CDR3 sequences, with around 35% as singletons. The sample comprised breast tumor tissue. The receptors stem from a female donor with breast cancer. Some clones in this sample may be carry-over from other donors' samples.

J is TRBJ2-7 and V is TRBV28; TRBD2 agrees at 10 bases. CDR3 length: 15 residues. Germline V gene data show CDR1 as MDHEN and CDR2 as SYDVKM. With V trimmed by 4 bases and J by 3 bases, 6 bases remained unmatched. The CDR3 DNA reads as TGTGCCAGCAGTTCCGGGCTAGCGGGAGTCTACGAGCAGTACTTC. It specifies CASSSGLAGVYEQYF.

This clonotype was seen a single time. This may be a read error: a much more frequent sequence differs by one nucleotide. DNA for the CDR3: TGTGCCAGCAGGCCTACGTCGGGGAGTAACACAGATACGCAGTGTTTT. Its translation is CASRPTSGSNTDTQCF. The gene calls are TRBV6-2 or TRBV6-3 and TRBJ2-3; a possible D gene is TRBD2 (5 bases). CDR3 length: 16 residues. Germline loops: CDR1 MNHEY, CDR2 SVGEGT.

This clonotype was detected many times. The rearrangement joins TRBV5-6 to TRBJ2-4; D is ambiguous. Germline V CDR1 and CDR2: SGHDT, YYEEEE. Trimming pared 4 bases from V and 6 bases from J, leaving 20 bases between. This CDR3 region has 16 residues. Here the CDR3 DNA reads TGTGCCAGCAGCGGAAGGACCACATTCTTGGGAAACATTCAGTACTTC. As protein: CASSGRTTFLGNIQYF.

This rearrangement joins TRBV7-2 to TRBJ2-1; D is perhaps TRBD1 or TRBD2 (5 bases each). The CDR3 runs to 14 residues. Germline V gene sequence: CDR1 SGHTA, CDR2 FQGNSA. Deletions cut 8 bases from V and 8 bases from J, with 19 bases between. For the CDR3, the DNA is TGTGCCAGCCTCACGGGGCCCTCAAGTTATGAGCAGTTCTTC. Translating gives CASLTGPSSYEQFF.

This clonotype was seen only once. The V gene is TRBV15, the J gene TRBJ1-2; D is unclear. The CDR3 loop spans 14 amino acids. V was clipped by 4 bases and J by 4 bases, with 13 bases between them. Germline V gene data show CDR1 as LNHNV and CDR2 as YYDKDF (reference sequence). In nucleotides, the CDR3 is TGTGCCACCAGCAAGCGACTGGATGCCTATGGCTACACCTTC. This sequence encodes CATSKRLDAYGYTF.

Many counts were recorded for this clonotype. The rearrangement links TRBV29-1 to TRBJ2-3; D remains unclear. Germline CDR1 is SQVTM and CDR2 is ANQGSEA. This CDR3 is 12 amino acids long. Trimming left V 3 bases short and J 1 base short, with 5 bases between. The CDR3: CSVDVGTDTQYF. As DNA, the CDR3 is TGCAGCGTTGATGTCGGCACAGATACGCAGTATTTT.

This clonotype was seen repeatedly, ten times or more. The genes are TRBV5-1 and TRBJ2-1; D is perhaps TRBD1 (5 bases). Germline CDR1 and CDR2: SGHRS and YFSETQ. V lost 4 bases, J lost 5 bases, and 10 bases lay in between. The CDR3 totals 13 residues. The DNA of the CDR3 is TGCGCCAGCAGCATCGACAGACACAATGAGCAGTTCTTC. This sequence encodes CASSIDRHNEQFF.

This clonotype was detected ten times or more. This sequence joins TRBV6-5 and TRBJ2-7; D is perhaps TRBD1 or TRBD2 (5 bases each). Germline CDR1 MNHEY, CDR2 SVGAGI. The CDR3 extends over 14 amino acids. V was shortened by 5 bases and J by 3 bases, with 14 bases between the two germline ends. In nucleotides, the CDR3 is TGTGCCAGCAGTCCCGGACAAGGAGGCTACGAGCAGTACTTC. Amino acids: CASSPGQGGYEQYF.

This chain links TRBV20-1 with TRBJ2-1; D could derive from TRBD1 or TRBD2 (6 bases each). The V end was cut by 5 bases, the J end by 8 bases, with 10 bases between. Per the germline V gene, CDR1 is DFQATT and CDR2 is SNEGSKA (reference sequence). The CDR3 runs 11 residues. The DNA of the CDR3 is TGCAGTGCTTCTAGGGGGGATGAGCAGTTCTTC. Translated: CSASRGDEQFF.

This clonotype is termed medium-sized (0.01 to 0.1%). The rearrangement links TRBV7-9 to TRBJ2-5, with D unresolved. The CDR3 runs to 15 residues. Trimming stripped 6 bases from V and 7 bases from J, with 21 bases between. Looked up from germline, CDR1 is SEHNR and CDR2 is FQNEAQ (reference sequence). For the CDR3, the DNA is TGTGCCAGCAGTTTTTCGAGCCAGGCGGCAGGGACCCAGTACTTC. It translates to CASSFSSQAAGTQYF.

The rearrangement joins TRBV7-3 to TRBJ2-1, with 10 positions matching TRBD2. The CDR3 contains 14 residues. The V gene's germline CDR1 is SGHTA and CDR2 FQGTGA. Losses at the gene ends were 5 bases for V and 9 bases for J; bases not matched to a gene: 7. This chain's CDR3 is CASSPSSGRSEQFF. CDR3 nucleotides: TGTGCCAGCAGCCCCTCTAGCGGGAGAAGTGAGCAGTTCTTC.

At least ten counts were recorded for this clonotype. The chain couples TRBV19 to TRBJ1-4; 7 bases match TRBD1. Losses at the gene ends were 4 bases for V and 0 bases for J; bases not matched to a gene: 20. CDR3 length equals 21 residues. The germline CDR1 and CDR2 sequences are LNHDA and SQIVND (reference sequence). CDR3 amino acids: CASSKPPPDRVGDTTNEKLFF. Written as DNA, the CDR3 is TGTGCCAGTAGTAAACCTCCCCCCGACAGGGTTGGGGACACAACTAATGAAAAACTGTTTTTT.

This clonotype showed up many times. The chain is built from TRBV20-1 and TRBJ2-7; 14 bases agree with TRBD2. This CDR3 has 15 amino acids. CDR1 and CDR2 from the germline V gene are DFQATT and SNEGSKA (reference sequence). Losses at the gene ends were 3 bases for V and 3 bases for J; bases not matched to a gene: 4. The CDR3 region has the DNA TGCAGTGCTAGGGCCGGGACTAGCGGGAGCTACGAGCAGTACTTC. It specifies CSARAGTSGSYEQYF.

This clonotype showed up many times. The chain joins TRBV20-1 to TRBJ2-3, with 14 bases identical to TRBD2. Germline V gives CDR1 DFQATT, CDR2 SNEGSKA (reference sequence). V trimming: 5 bases; J trimming: 7 bases; junction bases outside the gene matches: 5. The CDR3 consists of 14 residues. CDR3 loop: CSALTSGRVYTQYF. In nucleotides, the CDR3 is TGCAGTGCTCTGACTAGCGGGAGGGTGTATACGCAGTATTTT.

A remark on this clonotype: Germline is not matched at one junction end, which may reflect a read error. The rearrangement uses TRBV20-1 and TRBJ2-3, with a tentative D call TRBD2 (7 bases). This CDR3 contains 16 residues. Germline CDR1 reads DFQATT; CDR2 reads SNEGSKA (reference sequence). In DNA, the CDR3 is TGCAGTGCTAGATATTATGGGAGGGGGACTTCAGGTACGCGGTATTTT. It is translated as CSARYYGRGTSGTRYF.

The V call is TRBV20-1, the J call TRBJ1-2; D possibly corresponds to TRBD1 (5 bases). Germline V gene lookup returns CDR1 DFQATT and CDR2 SNEGSKA (reference sequence). The CDR3 has 14 amino acids. Deletions cut 3 bases from V and 3 bases from J, with 14 bases between. The CDR3 loop reads CSASGDSYHYGYTF. CDR3 DNA: TGCAGTGCTAGTGGAGACAGCTATCACTATGGCTACACCTTC.

CDR3 DNA: TGCAGTGCTAGAGCACCGATCTCTGGAAACACCATATATTTT. It encodes CSARAPISGNTIYF. The chain employs TRBV20-1 and TRBJ1-3; unclear D gene. This CDR3 comprises 14 residues. The germline CDR1 and CDR2 sequences are DFQATT and SNEGSKA (reference sequence). Trimming removed 1 base at V and 0 bases at J, with 7 bases between.

This clonotype was observed many times. V gene TRBV7-2 combines with J gene TRBJ1-5; D not certain. Looked up from germline, CDR1 is SGHTA and CDR2 is FQGNSA. The CDR3 covers 17 residues. The V end was cut by 1 base, the J end by 6 bases, with 19 bases between. The CDR3 here is CASSLGWADTGSQPQHF. The DNA for the CDR3 is TGTGCCAGCAGCTTAGGCTGGGCAGACACCGGATCTCAGCCCCAGCATTTT.

The chain couples TRBV11-3 to TRBJ1-6, with 10 bases identical to TRBD1. The V gene's germline CDR1 is SGHNT and CDR2 YENEEA. This CDR3 has 15 amino acids. J gave up 7 bases and V 3 bases, and 3 bases lay outside the gene matches. This CDR3 is CASSLRDRGNSPLHF. In nucleotides, the CDR3 is TGTGCCAGCAGCTTGCGGGACAGGGGAAATTCACCCCTCCACTTT.

This clonotype was seen repeatedly, ten times or more. The chain employs TRBV12-3 or TRBV12-4 and TRBJ2-2; D not certain. Trimming took off 7 bases at V and 5 bases at J, with 17 bases between the two ends. The CDR3 extends over 15 amino acids. CDR3 coding DNA: TGTGCCAGCACCTCAGGATTCGGGCCGACCGGGGAGCTGTTTTTT. Amino acids: CASTSGFGPTGELFF.

This clonotype has a count of ten or more. The rearrangement uses TRBV20-1 and TRBJ2-7, with TRBD1 matching over 12 bases. The trim removed 3 bases at V and 5 bases at J, leaving 8 bases unmatched. Germline CDR1 DFQATT, CDR2 SNEGSKA (reference sequence). The CDR3 is made up of 15 amino acids. CDR3 sequence: CSASYRDRGLDEQYF. DNA for the CDR3: TGCAGTGCTAGTTACCGGGACAGGGGGCTTGACGAGCAGTACTTC.

In regard to this clonotype: A clone one base away is much larger, so this may be a read error. This chain links TRBV28 with TRBJ1-2; possible D gene TRBD1, 6 bases. Germline-derived CDR1 and CDR2 are MDHEN and SYDVKM. The germline V and J ends were trimmed by 5 bases and 7 bases, with 11 bases remaining between them. The CDR3 sequence is 12 residues long. The DNA of the CDR3 is TGTGCCAGCAGTCGGACAGAGGGTGGCTACACCTTC. Protein: CASSRTEGGYTF.

The rearrangement joins TRBV7-8 to TRBJ2-1; TRBD2 matches at 13 bases. The CDR3 has 17 residues. With V trimmed by 4 bases and J by 6 bases, 9 bases remained unmatched. CDR1 is SGHVS, CDR2 FQNEAQ, per germline. DNA of the CDR3: TGTGCCAGCAGCTCCGAATTGGGACTAGCGGGGAGCAATGAGCAGTTCTTC. This gives the protein CASSSELGLAGSNEQFF.

A word on this clonotype: The final CDR3 position lacks the conserved phenylalanine or tryptophan, pointing to a likely read error. The J gene is TRBJ2-3, the V gene TRBV20-1; maybe TRBD1 (5 bases). The assigned J gene may be wrong: the sequence end matches TRBJ1-5 better. The CDR3 has 16 residues. Germline lookup yields CDR1 DFQATT and CDR2 SNEGSKA (reference sequence). Here the CDR3 reads CSASGTSGASTDTQHL. CDR3 nucleotide sequence: TGCAGTGCCTCCGGGACTAGCGGAGCTAGCACAGATACGCAGCATCTT.

V usage is TRBV20-1 and J usage is TRBJ2-4; 9 bases fit TRBD2. This CDR3 is built from 16 residues. Germline CDR1 DFQATT, CDR2 SNEGSKA (reference sequence). With 0 bases clipped from V and 8 bases from J, the junction kept 11 bases outside the gene matches. CDR3 coding DNA: TGCAGTGCTAGAGATTACAGGCTAGCGGGAAGAGACATTCAGTACTTC. This translates into CSARDYRLAGRDIQYF.

The chain employs TRBV7-9 and TRBJ2-7; 7 bases map to TRBD2. Germline V gives CDR1 SEHNR, CDR2 FQNEAQ (reference sequence). The CDR3 length is 15 residues. V trimming: 3 bases; J trimming: 0 bases; junction bases outside the gene matches: 5. The CDR3 spells CASSLVGGSSYEQYF. The DNA of the CDR3 is TGTGCCAGCAGCTTGGTCGGGGGGAGCTCCTACGAGCAGTACTTC.

This clonotype was seen at least ten times. The chain has TRBV9 and TRBJ2-3; D not resolved. The V gene lost 4 bases and the J gene lost 6 bases, with 9 bases spanning the gap. Germline V gene lookup returns CDR1 SGDLS and CDR2 YYNGEE. CDR3 length: 12 amino acids. The CDR3 loop reads CASSPATDTQYF. The CDR3 DNA reads TGTGCCAGCAGCCCCGCCACGGATACGCAGTATTTT.

This rearrangement joins TRBV3-1 to TRBJ1-5; D perhaps matches TRBD1 (6 bases). CDR1 and CDR2 from the germline V gene are LGHDT and YNNKEL (reference sequence). The CDR3 has 14 residues. The germline V and J ends were trimmed by 1 base and 7 bases, with 11 bases remaining between them. CDR3: CASSQGGGPQPQHF. CDR3 nucleotide sequence: TGTGCCAGCAGCCAAGGGGGGGGGCCCCAGCCCCAGCATTTT.